Described below is a single TCR beta chain sequence and its context. There is no known antigen for this receptor. No much larger clone exists at a distance of one base, and base qualities are not known. The CDR3 regions of human TCRbeta chains were analyzed by immunosequencing. As for how the authors treated the data: TCRs in the repertoires were matched against a reference library of SARS-CoV-2-specific TCRs that had been generated with the MIRA antigen-specificity platform. Breadth was defined as the fraction of unique TCRs that were SARS-CoV-2-associated. Depth was defined as the fraction of total T cells that were SARS-CoV-2-associated. Using the MIRA data, each spike-specific TCR was mapped to the spike region that the TCR reacts to and placed in a CD4 or CD8 class. Log10-transformed breadth and depth values were compared by one-way ANOVA with Sidak's multiple comparisons tests. TCRdb carries this immuneACCESS record with in-frame sequences only. Its versions omit some clonotypes, under half of them owing to an unresolved V gene in the studies checked, with the rest unexplained. The DNA gave D and trimming, while V, J and clone size come from that table. Counted in this sample were approximately 130,000 clones; roughly 87% of them appeared once. Of the sample, around 5% falls within the top ten clones.

The germline ends are 12 bases apart after V is trimmed by 0 bases and J by 4 bases. From the germline V gene (reference sequence), CDR1 is MNHNY and CDR2 is SVGAGI. The CDR3 covers 15 residues, taking in both the cysteine and the phenylalanine. Only the CDR3 DNA is retained, 45 bases long and in frame from the first base. The source of the sample is a study of T cell responses to AZD1222 COVID-19 vaccine (dated by TCRdb to the early 2020s). The study in broad terms: A total of 240 or so trial participants underwent TCR sequencing, of whom under 220 had received two doses of AZD1222 and 26 had received two doses of the MenACWY control vaccine. Enrollment into the trials was organized by age into subgroups of 18-55, 56-69 and 70-plus years, and those subgroups contained 148, 28 and 57 TCR-sequenced participants, respectively.

In the paper's terms, the time point label means: about 28 days (+/-7) after the second vaccine dose. AZD1222 recipients given second doses at about 4 weeks or at about 12 weeks were pooled, since spike-specific TCR depth and breadth were not found to differ between the two schedules. The vaccinee samples were drawn from two UK trials, COV001 and COV002, one of which was a single-blind randomized controlled phase 2/3 trial testing AZD1222 (ChAdOx1 nCoV-19) in healthy adults. Trial participant PBMC samples were collected at day 0 and day 28 after the second dose for TCRbeta chain sequencing. Paper-wide results and their limitations: Most participants were white British and females outnumbered males, and the authors suggested that clonal diversity may have been underestimated. The 56-69-year group was small, and its depth increase did not reach significance, likely because of low power. Reportedly, close to half of the unique spike-specific TCRs recognized epitopes lying outside the regions that are mutated in the B.1.351 and B.1.1.7 variants. Conclusions about previously exposed vaccinees are limited because only six or seven AZD1222 recipients were SARS-CoV-2 seropositive at baseline. No day 14 peak-response samples were available, so repertoires were characterized only after the peak T cell response. CD4 TCRs associated with the vaccine covered the entire spike protein, and the dominant responses were in regions 160-218 and 743-854. After two AZD1222 doses, both the breadth and the depth of spike-specific TCRs were significantly higher than at day 0 and than in MenACWY recipients.

This clonotype was sampled from an adult who received the AZD1222 COVID-19 vaccine. The sequencing used peripheral blood, collected 28 days after the second AZD1222 dose. This receptor chain uses TRBV6-6 and TRBJ1-2; a weak D assignment points to TRBD1 (6 bases agree). The nucleotide sequence reads as follows: TGTGCCAGCAGTTACTCCTCAGGGGCGGGCTATGGCTACACCTTC. Its protein is CASSYSSGAGYGYTF.